The table lists the clone carrying this T cell receptor beta chain with a few counts. Assay: immunoSEQ multiplex PCR; the TCRdb copy retains only in-frame clones and omits some. This table has about 33,000 clones, roughly 90% appearing once. This entry comes from a study of T cells in localized non-small cell lung cancer. The CDR3 covers 15 residues. CDR1 and CDR2 (germline): ENHRY, SYGVKD. Trimming stripped 4 bases from V and 6 bases from J, with 18 bases between. The sequences come from peripheral blood mononuclear cells, collected before any cancer treatment. The clonotype comes from a man aged 35-75 years with stage III lung adenocarcinoma. The chain recombines TRBV10-3 with TRBJ1-2; D might be TRBD1 (6 bases). The CDR3 DNA follows: TGTGCCATCAGTGCTGCCCTGACAGGACCAAATGGCTACACCTTC. Residues: CAISAALTGPNGYTF.